These T cell receptor beta chains were read from a single sample in a study of naive and memory T cell subsets. TCRdb called the 5' RACE reads again in MiXCR, with one record for every CDR3 protein. This sample yields about 62,000 distinct CDR3 sequences, of which around 8% are seen a single time; about 19% belongs to the top ten. Every receptor here comes from a female donor in good health. CDR3s include the opening cysteine and the closing phenylalanine or tryptophan. A D gene is named only where the DNA matches it firmly. A row's size may be missing; if present it is once, few, many or a size class.

CDR3aa	CDR3nt	abundance	v_gene	j_gene	len	d_gene
CASSVARADTQYF	TGTGCCAGCAGCGTAGCGCGGGCAGATACGCAGTATTTT	.	TRBV9	TRBJ2-3	13	.
CASSPIVAGHNEQFF	TGTGCCAGCAGCCCTATCGTAGCGGGGCACAATGAGCAGTTCTTC	.	TRBV11-2	TRBJ2-1	15	TRBD2
CASSPTGRYSYEQYF	TGTGCCAGCAGCCCGACAGGCCGATACTCCTACGAGCAGTACTTC	.	TRBV14	TRBJ2-7	15	.
CASRLDRDTQYF	TGTGCCAGCAGGCTCGACAGGGATACGCAGTATTTT	.	TRBV12-3/TRBV12-4	TRBJ2-3	12	.
CASHAPGQGFVTQYF	TGTGCCAGCCATGCTCCGGGACAGGGGTTCGTGACCCAGTACTTC	few	TRBV2	TRBJ2-5	15	TRBD1
CASSQVPAGGFYEQYF	TGTGCCAGCAGCCAAGTTCCAGCGGGAGGTTTTTACGAGCAGTACTTC	few	TRBV3-1	TRBJ2-7	16	TRBD2
CSGRTGGETQYF	TGCAGCGGGCGGACCGGAGGAGAGACCCAGTACTTC	few	TRBV29-1	TRBJ2-5	12	.
CASSPREGAKTEAFF	TGTGCCAGTAGTCCCCGGGAGGGGGCTAAAACTGAAGCTTTCTTT	.	TRBV19	TRBJ1-1	15	TRBD1
CASSFTGFSYEQYF	TGTGCCAGCAGCTTCACAGGGTTTTCCTACGAGCAGTACTTC	.	TRBV7-8	TRBJ2-7	14	.
CASSLIGADTEAFF	TGCGCCAGCAGCTTAATCGGGGCTGACACTGAAGCTTTCTTT	many	TRBV5-1	TRBJ1-1	14	.
CASSTWTLNNEQFF	TGTGCCAGCAGTACCTGGACGCTGAACAATGAGCAGTTCTTC	.	TRBV6-2/TRBV6-3	TRBJ2-1	14	.
CASSFTGLAGVFYEQYF	TGTGCCAGCAGCTTTACGGGACTAGCGGGAGTATTCTACGAGCAGTACTTC	few	TRBV7-2	TRBJ2-7	17	TRBD2
CSAANPRTGSETQYF	TGCAGTGCTGCAAATCCCCGGACAGGGTCAGAGACCCAGTACTTC	many	TRBV20-1	TRBJ2-5	15	TRBD1
CASSSLTGSGANVLTF	TGTGCCAGCAGCTCCCTGACAGGGTCTGGGGCCAACGTCCTGACTTTC	few	TRBV7-9	TRBJ2-6	16	TRBD1
CAWSQFGDTQYF	TGTGCCTGGAGCCAATTCGGAGATACGCAGTATTTT	.	TRBV30	TRBJ2-3	12	.
CSVVAAGGVFNEQFF	TGCAGCGTCGTTGCGGCAGGGGGCGTCTTCAATGAGCAGTTCTTC	many	TRBV29-1	TRBJ2-1	15	TRBD1
CASSLEAGQTYEQYF	TGTGCCAGCAGCTTAGAGGCGGGCCAAACCTACGAGCAGTACTTC	many	TRBV7-9	TRBJ2-7	15	.
CAISEGREGNTIYF	TGTGCCATCAGTGAGGGGAGAGAAGGAAACACCATATATTTT	many	TRBV10-3	TRBJ1-3	14	.
CASSPTRTEAFF	TGTGCCAGCAGCCCCACAAGGACTGAAGCTTTCTTT	few	TRBV6-6	TRBJ1-1	12	.
CASSLQGASEAFF	TGTGCCAGCAGCCTACAGGGGGCTTCTGAAGCTTTCTTT	many	TRBV14	TRBJ1-1	13	TRBD1
CASSPDRGRVTEAFF	TGTGCCAGCAGCCCGGACAGGGGAAGGGTGACTGAAGCTTTCTTT	many	TRBV11-1	TRBJ1-1	15	TRBD1
CASSLGPGNISNQPQHF	TGCGCCAGCAGCTTGGGGCCGGGGAACATCAGCAATCAGCCCCAGCATTTT	few	TRBV5-1	TRBJ1-5	17	.
CASSGTGVTEAFF	TGTGCCAGCAGCGGGACAGGGGTTACTGAAGCTTTCTTT	few	TRBV2	TRBJ1-1	13	TRBD1
CASSWSGGLGTGELFF	TGTGCCAGCAGTTGGAGCGGGGGGCTTGGGACCGGGGAGCTGTTTTTT	many	TRBV7-3	TRBJ2-2	16	TRBD2
CASSLDEQGANYGYTF	TGCGCCAGCAGCTTGGATGAACAGGGGGCTAACTATGGCTACACCTTC	many	TRBV5-1	TRBJ1-2	16	TRBD1
CSTTPPGGGDTQYF	TGCAGCACCACCCCACCCGGGGGAGGGGATACGCAGTATTTT	few	TRBV29-1	TRBJ2-3	14	TRBD2
CASSLNPRGYTF	TGTGCCAGCAGTTTAAATCCTCGTGGCTACACCTTC	few	TRBV12-3/TRBV12-4	TRBJ1-2	12	.
CSVATGPWPRYEQYF	TGCAGCGTTGCCACAGGACCCTGGCCGAGGTACGAGCAGTACTTC	few	TRBV29-1	TRBJ2-7	15	.
CASSLVWGAGANVLTF	TGTGCCAGCAGCTTAGTTTGGGGGGCTGGGGCCAACGTCCTGACTTTC	.	TRBV11-2	TRBJ2-6	16	.
CASSFRTGKGQETQYF	TGTGCCAGCAGTTTCCGCACGGGGAAAGGACAAGAGACCCAGTACTTC	few	TRBV28	TRBJ2-5	16	.
CATSPRDRGITGELFF	TGCGCCACATCCCCCCGGGACAGGGGAATCACCGGGGAGCTGTTTTTT	many	TRBV5-1	TRBJ2-2	16	TRBD1
CASIRDRGSGYTF	TGTGCCAGCATTAGGGACAGGGGATCTGGCTACACCTTC	few	TRBV12-3/TRBV12-4	TRBJ1-2	13	TRBD1
CASSSTRAQPQHF	TGTGCCAGCAGCTCCACCAGGGCTCAGCCCCAGCATTTT	many	TRBV6-6	TRBJ1-5	13	.
CASSQMTVQETQYF	TGCGCCAGCAGCCAAATGACAGTCCAAGAGACCCAGTACTTC	few	TRBV4-1	TRBJ2-5	14	.
CASSPRIGEAFF	TGTGCCAGCAGCCCCCGCATCGGTGAAGCTTTCTTT	few	TRBV11-2	TRBJ1-1	12	.
CSAISSGRGETQYF	TGCAGTGCTATCAGTTCGGGGAGGGGAGAGACCCAGTACTTC	.	TRBV20-1	TRBJ2-5	14	TRBD2
CASSQRLRGEQFF	TGTGCCAGCAGCCAAAGGTTAAGGGGTGAGCAGTTCTTC	.	TRBV3-1	TRBJ2-1	13	.
CASSGSSTYNSPLHF	TGTGCCAGCTCGGGGTCCTCCACCTATAATTCACCCCTCCACTTT	.	TRBV2	TRBJ1-6	15	.
CASSQDRTTGGARANVLTF	TGTGCCAGCAGCCAAGATAGGACGACAGGGGGCGCAAGGGCCAACGTCCTGACTTTC	many	TRBV14	TRBJ2-6	19	TRBD1
CASSLSPAKNTEAFF	TGCGCCAGCAGCTTGTCTCCGGCGAAGAACACTGAAGCTTTCTTT	many	TRBV5-1	TRBJ1-1	15	.
CASSHPPKLAGGRVDNEQFF	TGCGCCAGCAGCCACCCGCCCAAACTAGCGGGAGGGCGAGTCGACAATGAGCAGTTCTTC	few	TRBV4-1	TRBJ2-1	20	TRBD2
CASSLEGGRRGLSYNEQFF	TGTGCCAGCAGCTTAGAGGGGGGCCGGCGGGGGCTCTCATACAATGAGCAGTTCTTC	many	TRBV11-2	TRBJ2-1	19	.
CSVAGSTDTQYF	TGCAGCGTTGCGGGTTCGACAGATACGCAGTATTTT	few	TRBV29-1	TRBJ2-3	12	.
CASSYTVGTGELFF	TGTGCCAGCAGTTACACTGTAGGGACCGGGGAGCTGTTTTTT	.	TRBV6-5	TRBJ2-2	14	.
CASSTPLAGSLFAGYTF	TGTGCCAGTAGTACCCCTTTGGCTGGGTCCCTTTTTGCTGGCTACACCTTC	many	TRBV19	TRBJ1-2	17	.
CASSPSRGTEAFF	TGCGCCAGCAGTCCGTCCCGGGGTACTGAAGCTTTCTTT	many	TRBV5-1	TRBJ1-1	13	.
CASRSPGQAEINYGYTF	TGTGCCAGCAGATCCCCGGGACAGGCCGAAATAAACTATGGCTACACCTTC	.	TRBV6-1	TRBJ1-2	17	TRBD1
CASSQTGREGLMNTGELFF	TGTGCCAGCAGCCAAACCGGCCGGGAGGGATTAATGAACACCGGGGAGCTGTTTTTT	medium-sized	TRBV14	TRBJ2-2	19	TRBD2
CASSPPRGNTEAFF	TGTGCCAGCAGTCCCCCCCGGGGAAACACTGAAGCTTTCTTT	few	TRBV6-2/TRBV6-3	TRBJ1-1	14	.
CASPSEGASNEKLFF	TGTGCCAGTCCCTCGGAGGGGGCATCTAATGAAAAACTGTTTTTT	many	TRBV6-1	TRBJ1-4	15	TRBD1
CASSLGRNYYEQYF	TGTGCCAGCAGCTTGGGACGAAACTACTACGAGCAGTACTTC	many	TRBV5-4	TRBJ2-7	14	.
CSASGGFDQETQYF	TGCAGTGCTAGTGGGGGGTTCGACCAAGAGACCCAGTACTTC	few	TRBV20-1	TRBJ2-5	14	.